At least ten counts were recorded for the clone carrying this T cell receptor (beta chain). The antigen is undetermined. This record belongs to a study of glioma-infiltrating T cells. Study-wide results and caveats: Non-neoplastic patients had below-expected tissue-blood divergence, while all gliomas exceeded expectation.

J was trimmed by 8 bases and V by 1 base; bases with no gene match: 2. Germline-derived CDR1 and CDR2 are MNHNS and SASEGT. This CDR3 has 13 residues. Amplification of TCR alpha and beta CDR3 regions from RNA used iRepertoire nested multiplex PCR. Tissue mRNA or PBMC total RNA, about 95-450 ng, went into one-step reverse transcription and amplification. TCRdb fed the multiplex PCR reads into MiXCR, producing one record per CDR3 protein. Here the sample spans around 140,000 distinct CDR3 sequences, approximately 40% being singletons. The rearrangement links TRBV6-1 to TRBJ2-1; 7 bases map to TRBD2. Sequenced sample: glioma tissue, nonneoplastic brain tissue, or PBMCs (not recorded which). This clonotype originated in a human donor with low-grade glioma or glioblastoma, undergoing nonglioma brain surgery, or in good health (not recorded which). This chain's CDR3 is CASSEGTRYEQFF. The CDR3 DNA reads TGTGCCAGCAGTGAAGGGACTAGATATGAGCAGTTCTTC.